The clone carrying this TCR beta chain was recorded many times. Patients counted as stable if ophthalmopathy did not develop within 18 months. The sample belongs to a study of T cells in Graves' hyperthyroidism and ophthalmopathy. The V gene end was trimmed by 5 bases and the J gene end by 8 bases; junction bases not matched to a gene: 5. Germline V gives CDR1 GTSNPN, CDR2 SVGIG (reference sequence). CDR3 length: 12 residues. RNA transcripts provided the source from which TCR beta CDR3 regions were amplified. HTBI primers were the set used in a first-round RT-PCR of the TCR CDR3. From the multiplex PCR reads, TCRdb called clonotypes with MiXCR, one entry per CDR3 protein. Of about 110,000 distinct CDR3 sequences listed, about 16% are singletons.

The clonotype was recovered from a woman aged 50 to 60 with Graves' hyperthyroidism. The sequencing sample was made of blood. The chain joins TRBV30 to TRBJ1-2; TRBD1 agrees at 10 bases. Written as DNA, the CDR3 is TGTGCCTGGGATGGACAGGGGGACGGCTACACCTTC. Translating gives CAWDGQGDGYTF.